This T cell receptor (beta chain) appears in the sequencing data of a study of cytomegalovirus exposure and HLA in healthy donors. The PCR ran on 60 Vbeta and 13 Jbeta primers. Repertoires were generated with immunoSEQ multiplex PCR, while TCRdb's copy carries only in-frame clones and drops some. Here the sample spans 200,000 or so clones, about 79% being singletons. Trimming removed 3 bases at V and 0 bases at J, with 9 bases between. The CDR3 loop spans 14 amino acids. Germline V gene data show CDR1 as SGHRS and CDR2 as YFSETQ. The source material was PBMCs. The sequence was obtained from a boy aged 2 to 9 in good health and CMV-seronegative. The chain joins TRBV5-1 to TRBJ1-1, with D possibly matching TRBD1 (5 bases). The CDR3 DNA reads as TGCGCCAGCAGCTGGGGGGGGATGAACACTGAAGCTTTCTTT. This sequence encodes CASSWGGMNTEAFF.